Listed below are T cell receptor beta chains from one sample, sequenced in a study of control samples from healthy donors and cancer patients. Sequenced by immunoSEQ multiplex PCR; TCRdb stores in-frame clones only, minus some. The table lists about 94,000 clones, approximately 90% of them singletons. Sequenced input: blood. The receptors shown here come from a woman between 18 and 29 years old in good health. Each CDR3 is given with its conserved first and last residue. A D gene is named only where the DNA matches it firmly. A row's size may be missing; if present it is once, few, many or a size class.

D gene: -
J gene: TRBJ1-1
V gene: TRBV21-1
clone size: -
CDR3 protein: CASSISPCWGAPSEAFF
CDR3 DNA: TGTGCCAGCAGCATATCTCCCTGCTGGGGGGCACCCTCAGAAGCTTTCTTT

D gene: TRBD1
J gene: TRBJ2-7
V gene: TRBV7-9
clone size: -
CDR3 protein: CASSKTGAREQYF
CDR3 DNA: TGTGCCAGCAGCAAAACAGGGGCCCGCGAGCAGTACTTC

D gene: TRBD1
J gene: TRBJ2-5
V gene: TRBV25-1
clone size: -
CDR3 protein: CASSELGKGTEETQYF
CDR3 DNA: TGTGCCAGCAGTGAGTTAGGTAAAGGGACAGAAGAGACCCAGTACTTC

D gene: -
J gene: TRBJ1-5
V gene: TRBV12-3/TRBV12-4
clone size: -
CDR3 protein: CASSPNIEPQHF
CDR3 DNA: TGTGCCAGCAGTCCTAACATTGAGCCCCAGCATTTT

D gene: TRBD1
J gene: TRBJ1-1
V gene: TRBV24-1
clone size: -
CDR3 protein: CATRAGTGDNTEAFF
CDR3 DNA: TGTGCCACCAGGGCAGGGACAGGGGATAACACTGAAGCTTTCTTT

D gene: -
J gene: TRBJ2-3
V gene: TRBV9
clone size: -
CDR3 protein: CASSVVPFGASTDTQYF
CDR3 DNA: TGTGCCAGCAGCGTAGTCCCTTTCGGGGCTAGCACAGATACGCAGTATTTT

D gene: TRBD2
J gene: TRBJ2-5
V gene: TRBV5-1
clone size: -
CDR3 protein: CASSPAAGGRETQYF
CDR3 DNA: TGCGCCAGCAGCCCAGCTGCGGGGGGGAGGGAGACCCAGTACTTC

D gene: TRBD1
J gene: TRBJ1-2
V gene: TRBV5-5
clone size: -
CDR3 protein: CASSLIGQGTNYGYTF
CDR3 DNA: TGTGCCAGCAGCTTAATCGGACAGGGAACTAACTATGGCTACACCTTC

D gene: -
J gene: TRBJ2-5
V gene: TRBV7-7
clone size: -
CDR3 protein: CASSLQGAQGTQYF
CDR3 DNA: TGTGCCAGCAGCTTACAAGGGGCCCAGGGGACCCAGTACTTC

D gene: TRBD1
J gene: TRBJ2-7
V gene: TRBV7-2
clone size: -
CDR3 protein: CASSLVAGQGWREQYF
CDR3 DNA: TGTGCCAGCAGCTTAGTGGCGGGACAGGGTTGGCGCGAGCAGTACTTC

D gene: -
J gene: TRBJ2-1
V gene: TRBV6-1
clone size: many
CDR3 protein: CASSEEQEAYNEQFF
CDR3 DNA: TGTGCCAGCAGTGAAGAACAGGAGGCCTACAATGAGCAGTTCTTC

D gene: -
J gene: TRBJ2-5
V gene: TRBV11-3
clone size: -
CDR3 protein: CASSITYGETQYF
CDR3 DNA: TGTGCCAGCAGCATCACCTACGGAGAGACCCAGTACTTC

D gene: TRBD1
J gene: TRBJ1-2
V gene: TRBV29-1
clone size: -
CDR3 protein: CSVVGTGGKSYGYTF
CDR3 DNA: TGCAGCGTTGTCGGGACAGGGGGCAAGAGCTATGGCTACACCTTC

D gene: -
J gene: TRBJ1-5
V gene: TRBV24-1
clone size: -
CDR3 protein: CATSEQAEEPQHF
CDR3 DNA: TGTGCCACCAGTGAACAGGCGGAGGAGCCCCAGCATTTT

D gene: TRBD1
J gene: TRBJ1-2
V gene: TRBV19
clone size: -
CDR3 protein: CASSILPGGYYGYTF
CDR3 DNA: TGTGCCAGTAGTATTTTGCCAGGGGGCTACTATGGCTACACCTTC

D gene: -
J gene: TRBJ1-1
V gene: TRBV3-1/TRBV3-2
clone size: -
CDR3 protein: CASSQEGSNTEAFF
CDR3 DNA: TGTGCCAGCAGCCAAGAGGGATCCAACACTGAAGCTTTCTTT

D gene: -
J gene: TRBJ2-1
V gene: TRBV6-5
clone size: -
CDR3 protein: CASSYSTESSYNEQFF
CDR3 DNA: TGTGCCAGCAGTTACTCGACCGAGAGCTCCTACAATGAGCAGTTCTTC

D gene: -
J gene: TRBJ2-3
V gene: TRBV4-1
clone size: -
CDR3 protein: CASSQGIVRTDTQYF
CDR3 DNA: TGCGCCAGCAGCCAAGGTATAGTCCGTACAGATACGCAGTATTTT

D gene: -
J gene: TRBJ2-7
V gene: TRBV7-8
clone size: -
CDR3 protein: CASSSNSGIGSYEQYF
CDR3 DNA: TGTGCCAGCAGCTCAAACTCAGGGATCGGGTCCTACGAGCAGTACTTC

D gene: TRBD2
J gene: TRBJ2-5
V gene: TRBV13
clone size: -
CDR3 protein: CASSRGAQETQYF
CDR3 DNA: TGTGCCAGTTCGCGGGGGGCCCAAGAGACCCAGTACTTC

D gene: TRBD1
J gene: TRBJ1-3
V gene: TRBV10-3
clone size: -
CDR3 protein: CAISERTGEGNTIYF
CDR3 DNA: TGTGCCATCAGTGAGAGAACAGGGGAGGGAAACACCATATATTTT

D gene: -
J gene: TRBJ1-5
V gene: TRBV4-1
clone size: -
CDR3 protein: CASGNGGQPQHF
CDR3 DNA: TGCGCCAGCGGGAACGGAGGTCAGCCCCAGCATTTT

D gene: -
J gene: TRBJ1-2
V gene: TRBV5-4
clone size: -
CDR3 protein: CASRDDSPYGYTF
CDR3 DNA: TGTGCCAGCAGGGATGACAGCCCCTATGGCTACACCTTC

D gene: TRBD1
J gene: TRBJ2-7
V gene: TRBV2
clone size: -
CDR3 protein: CASIQDRNYEQYF
CDR3 DNA: TGTGCCAGCATCCAGGACAGGAATTACGAGCAGTACTTC

D gene: -
J gene: TRBJ1-2
V gene: TRBV5-6
clone size: -
CDR3 protein: CASSFQRSYGYTF
CDR3 DNA: TGTGCCAGCAGCTTCCAACGGAGCTATGGCTACACCTTC

D gene: -
J gene: TRBJ2-7
V gene: TRBV23-1
clone size: -
CDR3 protein: CASSQSQSSSSYEQYF
CDR3 DNA: TGCGCCAGCAGTCAATCCCAGTCGTCGAGCTCCTACGAGCAGTACTTC

D gene: -
J gene: TRBJ1-1
V gene: TRBV6-5
clone size: -
CDR3 protein: CASSRTGLVNTEAFF
CDR3 DNA: TGTGCCAGCAGCCGGACGGGACTGGTGAACACTGAAGCTTTCTTT

D gene: -
J gene: TRBJ2-1
V gene: TRBV7-2
clone size: -
CDR3 protein: CASSLGGTVSANEQFF
CDR3 DNA: TGTGCCAGCAGCCTAGGGGGGACAGTTTCCGCCAATGAGCAGTTCTTC

D gene: -
J gene: TRBJ1-6
V gene: TRBV7-2
clone size: -
CDR3 protein: CASISGPTRSYNSPLHF
CDR3 DNA: TGTGCCAGCATCTCTGGGCCTACTCGCTCCTATAATTCACCCCTCCACTTT

D gene: -
J gene: TRBJ1-2
V gene: TRBV2
clone size: -
CDR3 protein: CAILGPGNYGYTF
CDR3 DNA: TGTGCCATCCTGGGCCCGGGTAACTATGGCTACACCTTC

D gene: -
J gene: TRBJ2-7
V gene: TRBV4-1
clone size: few
CDR3 protein: CASSQERGRWQYF
CDR3 DNA: TGCGCCAGCAGCCAAGAGAGGGGTAGATGGCAGTACTTC

D gene: TRBD1
J gene: TRBJ1-2
V gene: TRBV6-1
clone size: -
CDR3 protein: CASSEGQGDRGRYGYTF
CDR3 DNA: TGTGCCAGCAGTGAAGGACAGGGGGACAGGGGACGCTATGGCTACACCTTC

D gene: -
J gene: TRBJ1-4
V gene: TRBV19
clone size: -
CDR3 protein: CASSIHEERKLFF
CDR3 DNA: TGTGCCAGTAGTATTCACGAGGAGCGAAAACTGTTTTTT

D gene: -
J gene: TRBJ2-1
V gene: TRBV7-6
clone size: -
CDR3 protein: CASRRGVVDEQFF
CDR3 DNA: TGTGCCAGCCGACGAGGGGTTGTTGATGAGCAGTTCTTC

D gene: TRBD1
J gene: TRBJ1-1
V gene: TRBV4-1
clone size: -
CDR3 protein: CASYDRPGQGFGAFF
CDR3 DNA: TGCGCCAGCTACGACCGACCGGGACAGGGTTTTGGAGCTTTCTTT

D gene: -
J gene: TRBJ2-1
V gene: TRBV14
clone size: few
CDR3 protein: CASSQDWTGNQFF
CDR3 DNA: TGTGCCAGCAGCCAAGATTGGACGGGAAACCAGTTCTTC

D gene: TRBD1
J gene: TRBJ2-3
V gene: TRBV7-2
clone size: -
CDR3 protein: CASSLSGTGGPDTQYF
CDR3 DNA: TGTGCCAGCAGCTTATCCGGGACAGGGGGCCCAGATACGCAGTATTTT

D gene: -
J gene: TRBJ1-3
V gene: TRBV18
clone size: -
CDR3 protein: CASSPQGPGGNTIYF
CDR3 DNA: TGTGCCAGCTCACCACAGGGCCCTGGTGGAAACACCATATATTTT

D gene: -
J gene: TRBJ2-5
V gene: TRBV5-5
clone size: -
CDR3 protein: CASSSQETGKETQYF
CDR3 DNA: TGTGCCAGCAGCTCGCAGGAAACGGGGAAAGAGACCCAGTACTTC

D gene: TRBD2
J gene: TRBJ2-3
V gene: TRBV7-3
clone size: -
CDR3 protein: CASSSSGGGTDTQYF
CDR3 DNA: TGTGCCAGCAGTTCCTCGGGAGGAGGGACAGATACGCAGTATTTT

D gene: -
J gene: TRBJ1-4
V gene: TRBV5-5
clone size: -
CDR3 protein: CASSRAWGAATNEKLFF
CDR3 DNA: TGTGCCAGCAGCAGGGCGTGGGGGGCGGCTACTAATGAAAAACTGTTTTTT

D gene: TRBD2
J gene: TRBJ2-3
V gene: TRBV4-1
clone size: -
CDR3 protein: CASSSGLAGITDTQYF
CDR3 DNA: TGCGCCAGCAGCTCAGGACTAGCGGGTATCACAGATACGCAGTATTTT

D gene: -
J gene: TRBJ2-5
V gene: TRBV12-3/TRBV12-4
clone size: -
CDR3 protein: CASSMMSLETQYF
CDR3 DNA: TGTGCCAGCAGTATGATGAGTTTGGAGACCCAGTACTTC

D gene: -
J gene: TRBJ1-1
V gene: TRBV7-2
clone size: -
CDR3 protein: CASSSSRTYTEAFF
CDR3 DNA: TGTGCCAGCAGCTCCTCTAGGACCTACACTGAAGCTTTCTTT

D gene: -
J gene: TRBJ1-1
V gene: TRBV4-1
clone size: -
CDR3 protein: CASSHPDRLNTEAFF
CDR3 DNA: TGCGCCAGCAGCCACCCGGACAGATTGAACACTGAAGCTTTCTTT

D gene: -
J gene: TRBJ2-3
V gene: TRBV6-5
clone size: -
CDR3 protein: CASSYSGADTQYF
CDR3 DNA: TGTGCCAGCAGTTACTCGGGGGCAGATACGCAGTATTTT

D gene: -
J gene: TRBJ2-3
V gene: TRBV21-1
clone size: once
CDR3 protein: CASSPNRGRGKETDTQYF
CDR3 DNA: TGTGCCAGCAGCCCTAACCGGGGCAGGGGGAAGGAAACAGATACGCAGTATTTT

D gene: TRBD1
J gene: TRBJ1-1
V gene: TRBV3-1/TRBV3-2
clone size: -
CDR3 protein: CASSSGQRETEAFF
CDR3 DNA: TGTGCCAGCAGCTCGGGACAGAGGGAAACTGAAGCTTTCTTT

D gene: TRBD1
J gene: TRBJ1-2
V gene: TRBV27
clone size: -
CDR3 protein: CASSLPTGDYGYTF
CDR3 DNA: TGTGCCAGCAGTTTACCTACAGGGGACTATGGCTACACCTTC

D gene: TRBD1
J gene: TRBJ1-2
V gene: TRBV24-1
clone size: -
CDR3 protein: CATSGAGGGRRGYTF
CDR3 DNA: TGTGCCACCAGTGGGGCAGGGGGCGGGCGGCGAGGCTACACCTTC

D gene: -
J gene: TRBJ2-5
V gene: TRBV6-4
clone size: -
CDR3 protein: CASSGGETQYF
CDR3 DNA: TGTGCCAGCAGTGGCGGGGAGACCCAGTACTTC

D gene: -
J gene: TRBJ2-7
V gene: TRBV29-1
clone size: -
CDR3 protein: CSISRGHEQYF
CDR3 DNA: TGCAGCATATCCAGGGGCCACGAGCAGTACTTC

D gene: TRBD1
J gene: TRBJ2-3
V gene: TRBV9
clone size: -
CDR3 protein: CASSVAQGAEDTQYF
CDR3 DNA: TGTGCCAGCAGCGTAGCACAGGGGGCAGAAGATACGCAGTATTTT

D gene: -
J gene: TRBJ1-2
V gene: TRBV10-1
clone size: once
CDR3 protein: CASSSPGHLPYGYTF
CDR3 DNA: TGCGCCAGCAGCTCTCCGGGACACCTACCCTATGGCTACACCTTC

D gene: TRBD1
J gene: TRBJ1-2
V gene: TRBV28
clone size: -
CDR3 protein: CASSLPGQGNYGYTF
CDR3 DNA: TGTGCCAGCAGTTTGCCGGGACAGGGCAACTATGGCTACACCTTC